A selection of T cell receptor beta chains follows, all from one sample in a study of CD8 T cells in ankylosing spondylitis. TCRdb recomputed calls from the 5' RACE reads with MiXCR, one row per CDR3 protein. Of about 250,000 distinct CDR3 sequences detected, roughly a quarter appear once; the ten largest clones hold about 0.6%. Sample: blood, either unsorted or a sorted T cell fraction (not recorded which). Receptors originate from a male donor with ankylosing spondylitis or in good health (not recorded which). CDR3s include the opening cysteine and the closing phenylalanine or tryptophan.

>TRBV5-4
CASSLAVADTQYF
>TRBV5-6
CASSLWRGGTDTQYF
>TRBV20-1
CSARDWFREETQYF
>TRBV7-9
CASSLSGSETQYF
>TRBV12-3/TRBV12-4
CASSLVVREETQYF
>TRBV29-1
CSVRRDSTHTEAFF
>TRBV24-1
CATSDSTSGGARNEQFF
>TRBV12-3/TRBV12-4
CASSLTSGGYTDTQYF
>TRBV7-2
CASSLRGGSYNEQFF
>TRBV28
CASSRQDTGELFF
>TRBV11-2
CASSSFGGEQYF
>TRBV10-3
CAISRESNQPQHF
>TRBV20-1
CSARSGGYEQYF
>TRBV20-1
CSARDPGQGTYEQYF
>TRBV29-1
CSVEEGSTDTQYF
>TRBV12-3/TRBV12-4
CASRPRGGLRDYEQYF
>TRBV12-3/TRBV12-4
CASSLVLAGGAGAQYF